The text below deals with one T cell receptor (beta chain). Antigen specificity is unknown. These data come from a study of OX40 agonist ivuxolimab in advanced cancers. Study as a whole: Every 2 weeks, ivuxolimab was infused into the patients intravenously at between 0.01 and 10 mg/kg.

Study observations and caveats: A proportion of nonresponders additionally exhibited low normalized T-cell clonal expansion.

The assay was immunoSEQ multiplex PCR, and TCRdb's table has in-frame clones only and misses some. The repertoire holds some 130,000 clones, with around 93% as singletons. Specimen: CD4+ or CD8+ T cells sorted from blood, collected in a trial of the OX40 agonist ivuxolimab. The receptor was derived from an adult with an advanced solid tumor such as melanoma, head and neck, liver or kidney cancer.

The CDR3 DNA sequence: TGTGCCAGCTCACCAATTAGGCAGGGGGCAGCTGAAGCTTTCTTT. Translation: CASSPIRQGAAEAFF. The gene calls are TRBV18 and TRBJ1-1, with 8 positions matching TRBD1. Germline trimming cut 2 bases from V and 6 bases from J; bases unmatched to any gene: 8. Per the germline V gene, CDR1 is KGHSH and CDR2 is LQKENI. The CDR3 is made up of 15 amino acids.